A single sample gave rise to the 22 T cell receptor beta chains below, sequenced in a study of blood T cell repertoires in COVID-19. Profiling relied on immunoSEQ multiplex PCR, and the TCRdb table lists in-frame clones only, not all of them. The repertoire has about 260,000 clones, around 87% of them found once; the top ten carry approximately 5.1%. Sample: peripheral blood. These receptors originate from a woman aged 55 to 70 with COVID-19, enrolled during active disease.

V usage is TRBV15 and J usage is TRBJ1-2; 10 nucleotides agree with TRBD1. Trimming removed 3 bases from V and 6 bases from J; junction bases left unmatched: 4. Germline CDR1 and CDR2: LNHNV and YYDKDF (reference sequence). The CDR3 contains 14 residues. CDR3 residues: CATSRGGQGHGYTF. In nucleotides, the CDR3 is TGTGCCACCAGCAGGGGGGGACAGGGGCATGGCTACACCTTC.

This chain links TRBV19 with TRBJ2-7, with a weak D call TRBD1 (5 bases). The CDR3 consists of 13 residues. The germline V gene has CDR1 LNHDA and CDR2 SQIVND (reference sequence). V was trimmed by 5 bases and J by 3 bases, leaving 11 bases between them. The CDR3 reads CASSFGRDYEQYF. CDR3 DNA: TGTGCCAGTAGTTTTGGCAGGGACTACGAGCAGTACTTC.

This clone was picked up a small number of times. The chain is built from TRBV2 and TRBJ2-5, with D uncertain. The CDR3 extends over 12 amino acids. Per germline, CDR1 SNHLY and CDR2 FYNNEI. V lost 3 bases and J lost 2, with 4 bases in between. The CDR3 nucleotides read TGTGCCAGCAGTGACAGACAAGAGACCCAGTACTTC. This sequence encodes CASSDRQETQYF.

V is TRBV9 and J is TRBJ2-5; 10 positions match TRBD1. Germline V gene data show CDR1 as SGDLS and CDR2 as YYNGEE. The CDR3 contains 14 residues. The V segment lost 3 bases and the J segment 4 bases; nucleotides outside the gene matches: 3. The CDR3 spells CASSAGTGVETQYF. The CDR3, as DNA: TGTGCCAGCAGCGCCGGGACAGGGGTAGAGACCCAGTACTTC. The complete variable domain, with remaining parts taken from reference TRBV9 and TRBJ2-5, reads DSGVTQTPKHLITATGQRVTLRCSPRSGDLSVYWYQQSLDQGLQFLIQYYNGEERAKGNILERFSAQQFPDLHSELNLSSLELGDSALYFCASSAGTGVETQYFGPGTRLLVL.

The chain has TRBV7-3 and TRBJ2-3; 15 nucleotides line up with TRBD2. CDR1 is SGHTA and CDR2 is FQGTGA in the germline V gene. Trimming removed 5 bases from V and 4 bases from J; junction bases left unmatched: 4. This CDR3 is built from 16 residues. CDR3 bases: TGTGCCAGCAGCCCCGGACTAGCGGGAGGGTCAGATACGCAGTATTTT. Translating it yields CASSPGLAGGSDTQYF.

The V and J genes are TRBV20-1 and TRBJ2-1; TRBD2 matches 10 bases. Looked up from germline, CDR1 is DFQATT and CDR2 is SNEGSKA (reference sequence). Unmatched junction bases numbered 21, after V lost 3 bases and J lost 10 bases. This CDR3 has 18 residues. CDR3 region: CSASWASGSFPHTAEQFF. The DNA for the CDR3 is TGCAGTGCTAGTTGGGCTAGCGGGAGTTTCCCCCATACCGCGGAGCAGTTCTTC.

This clone came up a few times. The sample has other DNA sequences that encode this CDR3 too. The J gene is TRBJ2-7, the V gene TRBV29-1; 9 positions match TRBD2. The CDR3 contains 12 residues. Germline loops: CDR1 SQVTM, CDR2 ANQGSEA. With 4 bases clipped from V and 2 bases from J, the junction kept 0 bases outside the gene matches. The CDR3 here is CSVASGAYEQYF. DNA of the CDR3: TGCAGCGTTGCTAGCGGGGCCTACGAGCAGTACTTC.

J is TRBJ2-7 and V is TRBV6-5; D unresolved. V shed 1 base and J shed 2 bases, with 6 bases lying between them. The CDR3 consists of 13 residues. Germline V gene sequence: CDR1 MNHEY, CDR2 SVGAGI. The CDR3 DNA reads TGTGCCAGCAGTTACTACCCAGCCTACGAGCAGTACTTC. Translating gives CASSYYPAYEQYF.

The chain carries TRBV30 and TRBJ2-2, with D possibly matching TRBD1 (7 bases). The CDR3 has 16 residues. Germline lookup yields CDR1 GTSNPN and CDR2 SVGIG (reference sequence). V was cut by 4 bases and J by 6 bases, with 21 bases left in between. CDR3 nucleotides: TGTGCCTGGACTCCCGGGGGACAGTGGTTGCCCGGGGAGCTGTTTTTT. This gives the protein CAWTPGGQWLPGELFF.

The V call is TRBV13, the J call TRBJ1-1; no firm D call. CDR3 length: 15 amino acids. Germline lookup yields CDR1 PRHDT and CDR2 FYEKMQ (reference sequence). Deletions cut 0 bases from V and 0 bases from J, with 8 bases between. The CDR3 loop reads CASSLGGTMNTEAFF. For the CDR3, the DNA is TGTGCCAGCAGCTTAGGGGGCACCATGAACACTGAAGCTTTCTTT.

The V call is TRBV28, the J call TRBJ1-1, with D hard to call. V was pared by 7 bases and J by 4 bases, with 10 bases between. Germline CDR1 reads MDHEN; CDR2 reads SYDVKM. The CDR3 covers 12 residues. CDR3 DNA sequence: TGTGCCAGCACCGGGAGGCGCACTGAAGCTTTCTTT. Protein product: CASTGRRTEAFF.

This chain joins TRBV7-9 and TRBJ1-2; 7 nucleotides agree with TRBD1. The CDR3 has 13 amino acids. The V segment lost 6 bases and the J segment 8 bases; nucleotides outside the gene matches: 9. Germline CDR1 reads SEHNR; CDR2 reads FQNEAQ (reference sequence). The CDR3 nucleotides read TGTGCCAGCAGACCCGATCCAGGGGGAGGCTACACCTTC. Its protein is CASRPDPGGGYTF.

The chain recombines TRBV21-1 with TRBJ2-2; the table gives TRBD2 as D, unverified against the DNA. TRBV21-1 is flagged as a pseudogene. The CDR3 contains 16 residues. CDR3 DNA sequence: TGTGCCAGCAGCAAAGCAGCGGGAGAAGGAACCGGGGAGCTGTTTTTT. It specifies CASSKAAGEGTGELFF.

The chain uses TRBV6-5 and TRBJ2-2, with 7 bases fitting TRBD1. The trim removed 2 bases at V and 4 bases at J, leaving 4 bases unmatched. Germline CDR1 MNHEY, CDR2 SVGAGI. The CDR3 is made up of 15 amino acids. CDR3 amino acids: CASSYGRGTTGELFF. In DNA form, the CDR3 reads TGTGCCAGCAGTTACGGCAGGGGGACCACCGGGGAGCTGTTTTTT.

The rearrangement links TRBV28 to TRBJ1-1; 8 bases are a match to TRBD1. Germline CDR1 and CDR2: MDHEN and SYDVKM. This CDR3 contains 12 residues. J gave up 10 bases and V 6 bases, and 7 bases lay outside the gene matches. CDR3 sequence: CASSLSGTGAFF. As DNA, the CDR3 is TGTGCCAGCAGCCTTTCCGGGACAGGAGCTTTCTTT.

The chain couples TRBV28 to TRBJ1-3; 9 positions match TRBD1. CDR3 length: 16 amino acids. CDR1 and CDR2 from the germline V gene are MDHEN and SYDVKM. Unmatched junction bases numbered 12, after V lost 5 bases and J lost 7 bases. CDR3 in DNA: TGTGCCAGCAGTGCGTCGGGACAGGGTCTGGGGAACACCATATATTTT. Protein sequence: CASSASGQGLGNTIYF.

This chain links TRBV27 with TRBJ2-3, with 8 bases identical to TRBD1. This CDR3 is 15 amino acids long. The germline V gene encodes CDR1 MNHEY and CDR2 SMNVEV (reference sequence). V gave up 9 bases and J gave up 0 bases; unmatched junction bases: 8. DNA of the CDR3: TGTGCCAGTGGGACAGGCGCGATTAGCACAGATACGCAGTATTTT. Translated: CASGTGAISTDTQYF.

The J gene is TRBJ2-5, the V gene TRBV3-1 (or the pseudogene TRBV3-2), with D perhaps matching TRBD2 (7 bases). V was cut by 1 base and J by 4 bases, with 16 bases left in between. There are 16 residues in the CDR3. CDR1 is LGHDT, CDR2 YNNKEL, per germline (reference sequence). The CDR3 DNA reads TGTGCCAGCAGCCAAGGGCTGGGGGGAGGGGGAGAGACCCAGTACTTC. Protein: CASSQGLGGGGETQYF.

The chain is built from TRBV19 and TRBJ2-2; maybe TRBD1 (5 bases). Trimming removed 6 bases at V and 6 bases at J, with 11 bases between. The CDR3 runs 13 residues. Germline V lookup: CDR1 LNHDA, CDR2 SQIVND (reference sequence). The CDR3, as DNA: TGTGCCAGTAGGAGCAGGGTATCCGGGGAGCTGTTTTTT. It yields the protein CASRSRVSGELFF.

The V and J genes are TRBV11-2 and TRBJ2-7, with 8 bases lining up with TRBD2. Trimming cost V 4 bases and J 3 bases; bases outside gene matches: 8. This CDR3 is built from 15 residues. CDR1 and CDR2 from the germline V gene are SGHAT and FQNNGV. The DNA of the CDR3 is TGTGCCAGCAGCTACTCCGGGACTAGTTACTACGAGCAGTACTTC. Translation: CASSYSGTSYYEQYF.

Points on this clone: At one end, the junction sequence differs from germline, possibly due to a read error. The V and J genes are TRBV6-5 and TRBJ1-2; TRBD1 might be the D (5 bases). CDR1 is MNHEY and CDR2 is SVGAGI in the germline V gene. The CDR3 extends over 13 amino acids. The CDR3 DNA reads TGTGCCAGCAGTCCAGGACGGGGAATATGGGGGGCCTTC. This translates into CASSPGRGIWGAF.

The chain is built from TRBV7-2 and TRBJ2-2; 8 bases align to TRBD1. The CDR3 contains 14 residues. Germline CDR1 and CDR2: SGHTA and FQGNSA. V gave up 6 bases and J gave up 5 bases; unmatched junction bases: 5. The DNA for the CDR3 is TGTGCCAGCAGGCAGGGGGCGAGGACCGGGGAGCTGTTTTTT. It yields the protein CASRQGARTGELFF.